Below, 23 T cell receptor beta chains from the same sample are listed, as sequenced in a study of control samples from healthy donors and cancer patients. TCRdb's table, derived via immunoSEQ multiplex PCR, lists solely in-frame clones and lacks some. This table has around 80,000 clones, more than 75% appearing once. Sequencing was carried out using blood. These TCRs come from a man between 45 and 60 years old in good health.

About this clone: Germline and junction disagree at one end, which may indicate a read error. The V gene is TRBV30, the J gene TRBJ2-1, with 13 bases that match TRBD2. This CDR3 has 14 amino acids. Germline lookup yields CDR1 GTSNPN and CDR2 SVGIG (reference sequence). Here the CDR3 DNA reads TGTGCCCGGAGGACTAGCGGGAGAGGCAATGAGCAGTTCTTC. Amino acid sequence: CARRTSGRGNEQFF.

This sequence joins TRBV24-1 and TRBJ2-1; possibly TRBD1 for D (5 bases). The CDR3 spans 15 residues. Germline V gene lookup returns CDR1 KGHDR and CDR2 SFDVKD. Trimming shortened V by 8 bases and J by 11 bases, and 24 bases separated the two germline ends. CDR3 bases: TGTGCCACCACCGATTCAGGGCATGGGGCGGTAAAGCAGTTCTTC. This translates into CATTDSGHGAVKQFF.

The chain uses TRBV15 and TRBJ2-2; D is undetermined. The CDR3 runs 12 residues. The germline V gene has CDR1 LNHNV and CDR2 YYDKDF (reference sequence). The ends were cut back, 3 bases at V and 1 base at J, with 0 bases in the middle. This CDR3 reads CATSRNTGELFF. For the CDR3, the DNA is TGTGCCACCAGCAGGAACACCGGGGAGCTGTTTTTT.

In nucleotides, the CDR3 is TGTGCCAGCAGGCCATCCCCCTTTGGGAACACTGAAGCTTTCTTT. Translating it yields CASRPSPFGNTEAFF. The chain carries TRBV6-5 and TRBJ1-1; no clear D gene. The CDR3 is made up of 15 amino acids. The V gene's germline CDR1 is MNHEY and CDR2 SVGAGI. V was pared by 6 bases and J by 1 base, with 15 bases between.

The CDR3 bases are TGCGCCAGCAGCTTGGGATCGACCGGGACCGGGGAGCTGTTTTTT. Translating gives CASSLGSTGTGELFF. The V call is TRBV5-1, the J call TRBJ2-2; no definite D call. Trimming left V 0 bases short and J 5 bases short, with 11 bases between. The CDR3 loop spans 15 amino acids. Germline assignment: CDR1 SGHRS and CDR2 YFSETQ.

J is TRBJ2-7 and V is TRBV10-3; 8 positions match TRBD1. The CDR3 sequence is 15 residues long. The trim removed 2 bases at V and 2 bases at J, leaving 5 bases unmatched. Germline CDR1 reads ENHRY; CDR2 reads SYGVKD. The CDR3 spells CAISEPRTGTYEQYV. CDR3 coding DNA: TGTGCCATCAGTGAGCCTAGGACAGGGACCTACGAGCAGTACGTC.

This clone was observed a handful of times. The genes are TRBV5-4 and TRBJ2-5, with 10 bases lining up with TRBD2. V dropped 0 bases and J dropped 5; count of bases not matched to a gene: 13. Germline values: CDR1 SGHNT, CDR2 YYREEE (reference sequence). CDR3 size: 18 residues. This CDR3 is CASSLATSSGSIGETQYF. CDR3 coding DNA: TGTGCCAGCAGCTTGGCAACCTCTAGCGGGAGCATCGGGGAGACCCAGTACTTC.

The chain carries TRBV7-9 and TRBJ1-1; TRBD1 matches at 8 bases. CDR1 is SEHNR, CDR2 FQNEAQ, per germline (reference sequence). The CDR3 is made up of 14 amino acids. Unmatched junction bases numbered 5, after V lost 3 bases and J lost 5 bases. This chain's CDR3 is CASSFQTGETEAFF. DNA of the CDR3: TGTGCCAGCAGCTTCCAGACAGGGGAGACTGAAGCTTTCTTT.

This clone appeared a single time. This chain links TRBV19 with TRBJ2-7, with D possibly matching TRBD1 (6 bases). Trimming took 7 bases from V and 0 from J, leaving 10 bases between them. The germline V gene has CDR1 LNHDA and CDR2 SQIVND (reference sequence). The CDR3 has 13 residues. The CDR3 reads CASTPTGSYEQYF. CDR3 DNA: TGTGCCAGTACCCCGACAGGCTCCTACGAGCAGTACTTC.

The J gene is TRBJ1-6, the V gene TRBV5-4, with a tentative D call TRBD1 (6 bases). CDR3 length equals 14 residues. Between the trimmed V and J ends, which lost 0 bases and 7 bases, there was a span of 8 bases. Germline V gives CDR1 SGHNT, CDR2 YYREEE (reference sequence). The CDR3 region is CASSLDQGNSPLHF. CDR3 in DNA: TGTGCCAGCAGCTTGGATCAGGGGAATTCACCCCTCCACTTT.

The rearrangement uses TRBV11-3 and TRBJ2-1; D possibly matches TRBD1 or TRBD2 (5 bases each). The CDR3 extends over 12 amino acids. V was clipped by 6 bases and J by 4 bases, with 7 bases between them. Germline assignment: CDR1 SGHNT and CDR2 YENEEA. The CDR3 bases are TGTGCCAGCAGTTGGGGGTACAATGAGCAGTTCTTC. Translating gives CASSWGYNEQFF.

V is TRBV7-9 and J is TRBJ2-2; the match to TRBD2 covers 9 bases. Trimming at V came to 4 bases and at J to 7 bases, leaving 4 bases not matched to a gene. The germline CDR1 and CDR2 sequences are SEHNR and FQNEAQ (reference sequence). The CDR3 spans 14 residues. The CDR3 DNA is TGTGCCAGCAGCTGGACTAGCGTGAGCGGGGAGCTGTTTTTT. Translated: CASSWTSVSGELFF. Filled out from reference TRBV7-9 and TRBJ2-2, the complete variable domain reads DTGVSQNPRHKITKRGQNVTFRCDPISEHNRLYWYRQTLGQGPEFLTYFQNEAQLEKSRLLSDRFSAERPKGSFSTLEIQRTEQGDSAMYLCASSWTSVSGELFFGEGSRLTVL.

The chain couples TRBV7-2 to TRBJ2-3; TRBD2 agrees at 13 bases. With 5 bases clipped from V and 0 bases from J, the junction kept 8 bases outside the gene matches. CDR1 and CDR2 from the germline V gene are SGHTA and FQGNSA. The CDR3 extends over 18 amino acids. CDR3 nucleotides: TGTGCCAGCAGCCCGGGACTAGCGGGAAGGCGGAGCACAGATACGCAGTATTTT. Protein sequence: CASSPGLAGRRSTDTQYF.

The genes are TRBV11-2 and TRBJ1-5; the D gene is possibly TRBD1 (5 bases). Germline V gives CDR1 SGHAT, CDR2 FQNNGV. CDR3 length: 13 amino acids. Trimming took 3 bases from V and 3 from J, leaving 6 bases between them. CDR3 residues: CASSLDNNQPQHF. As DNA, the CDR3 is TGTGCCAGCAGCTTGGACAACAATCAGCCCCAGCATTTT. The full variable domain, rest sourced from reference TRBV11-2 and TRBJ1-5, is EAGVAQSPRYKIIEKRQSVAFWCNPISGHATLYWYQQILGQGPKLLIQFQNNGVVDDSQLPKDRFSAERLKGVDSTLKIQPAKLEDSAVYLCASSLDNNQPQHFGDGTRLSIL.

CDR3 nucleotides: TGCGCCAGCAGCCCTGGGGGGAGTTATGGCTACACCTTC. It is translated as CASSPGGSYGYTF. The gene calls are TRBV5-1 and TRBJ1-2, with TRBD1 as a possible D gene (5 bases). CDR1 is SGHRS and CDR2 is YFSETQ in the germline V gene. Trimming removed 4 bases from V and 5 bases from J, with 12 bases in between. The CDR3 has 13 residues.

The chain couples TRBV6-6 to TRBJ2-3, with D tentatively TRBD1 or TRBD2 (5 bases each). From germline, CDR1 is MNHNY and CDR2 SVGAGI (reference sequence). Trimming cost V 8 bases and J 6 bases, with 15 bases left between them. The CDR3 extends over 13 amino acids. The CDR3 DNA is TGTGCCAGCCTCGAGGGCTCAGGGGATACGCAGTATTTT. Amino acids: CASLEGSGDTQYF.

This clone occurred once. V and J are TRBV27 and TRBJ1-4, with 9 bases that match TRBD1. The V gene's germline CDR1 is MNHEY and CDR2 SMNVEV (reference sequence). J gave up 5 bases and V 6 bases, and 4 bases lay outside the gene matches. The length of the CDR3 is 14 residues. The DNA for the CDR3 is TGTGCCAGCAGCCACAGGGGGCCGAATGAAAAACTGTTTTTT. It encodes CASSHRGPNEKLFF.

V gene TRBV19 combines with J gene TRBJ1-1; D is uncertain. V was clipped by 0 bases and J by 7 bases, with 6 bases between them. CDR1 LNHDA and CDR2 SQIVND come from the germline V gene (reference sequence). The CDR3 has 12 residues. The CDR3 here is CASSIDRREAFF. In DNA, the CDR3 is TGTGCCAGTAGTATAGATCGCCGTGAAGCTTTCTTT. Based on the CDR3 plus reference TRBV19 and TRBJ1-1, the full variable domain is DGGITQSPKYLFRKEGQNVTLSCEQNLNHDAMYWYRQDPGQGLRLIYYSQIVNDFQKGDIAEGYSVSREKKESFPLTVTSAQKNPTAFYLCASSIDRREAFFGQGTRLTVV.

This chain uses TRBV2 with TRBJ1-1; possible D gene TRBD1, 6 bases. This CDR3 region has 13 residues. V was shortened by 5 bases and J by 4 bases, with 11 bases between the two germline ends. The germline V gene has CDR1 SNHLY and CDR2 FYNNEI. The CDR3: CASSPGQLTEAFF. The CDR3 bases are TGTGCCAGCAGTCCCGGACAGCTCACTGAAGCTTTCTTT.

The rearrangement uses TRBV29-1 and TRBJ1-2; unclear D gene. The CDR3 is 12 residues long. Trimming took off 7 bases at V and 5 bases at J, with 14 bases between the two ends. CDR1 and CDR2 (germline): SQVTM, ANQGSEA. CDR3 bases: TGCAGCGCCTCGGAACACGATTATGGCTACACCTTC. It translates to CSASEHDYGYTF.

J is TRBJ1-2 and V is TRBV3-1 (or the pseudogene TRBV3-2), with 10 bases matching TRBD1. J lost 8 bases, V lost 4 bases, and 4 bases had no gene match. Germline loops: CDR1 LGHDT, CDR2 YNNKEL (reference sequence). There are 13 residues in the CDR3. For the CDR3, the DNA is TGTGCCAGCAGCCTTGGACAGGGGGACGGCTACACCTTC. Translated, it gives CASSLGQGDGYTF.

J is TRBJ1-1 and V is TRBV18, with 9 bases lining up with TRBD1. The CDR3 extends over 16 amino acids. Per germline, CDR1 KGHSH and CDR2 LQKENI. Unmatched junction bases numbered 7, after V lost 4 bases and J lost 1 base. CDR3 residues: CASSLQPGQGNTEAFF. For the CDR3, the DNA is TGTGCCAGCTCACTCCAACCGGGACAGGGGAACACTGAAGCTTTCTTT.

The count of this clone is one. V gene TRBV2 combines with J gene TRBJ1-1, with D possibly matching TRBD1 (6 bases). CDR3 length: 14 residues. Per the germline V gene, CDR1 is SNHLY and CDR2 is FYNNEI. The V gene lost 6 bases and the J gene lost 1 base, with 12 bases spanning the gap. The CDR3 loop is CASRTRGGNTEAFF. CDR3 nucleotides: TGTGCCAGCAGGACCAGGGGAGGGAACACTGAAGCTTTCTTT.